The 29 T cell receptor beta chains in this list originate from one sample, sequenced in a study of blood T cells in healthy people across ages. PCR was performed a second time for about 7 to 11 cycles using a sample-barcoded 5' primer and a J-beta primer mix. TCRdb redid the calling of the 5' RACE reads with MiXCR, one entry per CDR3 protein. The table lists about 1,000,000 distinct CDR3 sequences, less than 50% of them singletons. The sample comprised blood. The receptor source for this set is a woman aged 55-69 years in good health.

V usage is TRBV18 and J usage is TRBJ1-5; the D is unclear. Germline-derived CDR1 and CDR2 are KGHSH and LQKENI. CDR3 length: 13 amino acids. Trimming removed 0 bases at V and 6 bases at J, with 6 bases between. CDR3 sequence reads: CASSPPNGQPQHF. The DNA of the CDR3 is TGTGCCAGCTCACCACCGAACGGTCAGCCCCAGCATTTT.

A few counts support this clonotype. The V call is TRBV5-1, the J call TRBJ2-1; the match to TRBD1 covers 8 bases. This CDR3 comprises 13 residues. Germline CDR1 reads SGHRS; CDR2 reads YFSETQ. V shed 3 bases, J shed 8 bases, and the junction held 4 bases outside the gene matches. In DNA, the CDR3 is TGCGCCAGCAGCTCGCGGACAGGGTATGAGCAGTTCTTC. Translated, it gives CASSSRTGYEQFF.

The chain combines TRBV19 with TRBJ2-7; D is possibly TRBD2 (6 bases). The germline V and J ends were trimmed by 4 bases and 0 bases, with 13 bases remaining between them. Germline V gene sequence: CDR1 LNHDA, CDR2 SQIVND (reference sequence). The CDR3 length is 15 residues. The CDR3 bases are TGTGCCAGTAGTACCAGCGGGTTCTACTCCTACGAGCAGTACTTC. Translating gives CASSTSGFYSYEQYF.

This clonotype appeared a few times. In DNA form, the CDR3 reads TGTGCCAGCAGCCAAGGGGGGGGAGAGGCCTACAATGAGCAGTACTTC. Protein product: CASSQGGGEAYNEQYF. This chain joins TRBV11-2 and TRBJ2-7; tentatively, D is TRBD2 (7 bases). The V gene lost 5 bases and the J gene lost 7 bases, with 24 bases spanning the gap. CDR3 length: 16 amino acids. The germline CDR1 and CDR2 sequences are SGHAT and FQNNGV.

V gene TRBV12-3 or TRBV12-4 combines with J gene TRBJ1-2, with D possibly TRBD1 on 5 matching bases. The CDR3 runs 13 residues. V was trimmed by 7 bases and J by 6 bases, leaving 15 bases between them. The CDR3 protein is CASTRGITDGYTF. The CDR3 nucleotides are TGTGCCAGCACTCGGGGGATTACTGATGGCTACACCTTC.

This clonotype was recorded a few times. The chain carries TRBV7-9 and TRBJ2-7, with TRBD2 identical over 7 bases. The CDR3 covers 13 residues. The germline CDR1 and CDR2 sequences are SEHNR and FQNEAQ (reference sequence). V was pared by 5 bases and J by 7 bases, with 8 bases of the junction left unmatched. DNA of the CDR3: TGTGCCAGCAGCCCCGGGGGGACCTGGGAGCAGTACTTC. This codes for CASSPGGTWEQYF.

V and J are TRBV24-1 and TRBJ2-7; 7 positions match TRBD1. The junction had 15 bases not matched to a gene; V was cut back by 7 bases and J by 7 bases. The CDR3 length is 15 residues. Germline CDR1 and CDR2: KGHDR and SFDVKD. This chain's CDR3 is CATRASTGESWEQYF. CDR3 nucleotide sequence: TGTGCCACCAGGGCGTCTACAGGGGAGTCGTGGGAGCAGTACTTC.

This clonotype was observed a few times. The gene calls are TRBV5-1 and TRBJ2-3; 11 bases fit TRBD2. This CDR3 has 17 amino acids. CDR1 is SGHRS, CDR2 YFSETQ, per germline. Trimming took 0 bases from V and 6 from J; bases not matched to a gene: 9. The CDR3 coding sequence is TGCGCCAGCAGCTTGGACCTAGCGGGAGGTTCCACGGATACGCAGTATTTT. Translated, it gives CASSLDLAGGSTDTQYF. The entire variable domain, with the rest obtained from reference TRBV5-1 and TRBJ2-3, is as follows: KAGVTQTPRYLIKTRGQQVTLSCSPISGHRSVSWYQQTPGQGLQFLFEYFSETQRNKGNFPGRFSGRQFSNSRSEMNVSTLELGDSALYLCASSLDLAGGSTDTQYFGPGTRLTVL.

The V gene is TRBV9, the J gene TRBJ2-3, with 8 bases aligning to TRBD2. The V gene end was trimmed by 0 bases and the J gene end by 5 bases; junction bases not matched to a gene: 8. The germline CDR1 and CDR2 sequences are SGDLS and YYNGEE. The CDR3 spans 16 residues. This CDR3 reads CASSVVTGGPQDTQYF. The DNA of the CDR3 is TGTGCCAGCAGCGTAGTTACGGGAGGGCCACAAGATACGCAGTATTTT.

This sequence joins TRBV13 and TRBJ1-6; 7 bases agree with TRBD1. V lost 3 bases, J lost 6 bases, and 2 bases stayed unmatched. Germline V CDR1 and CDR2: PRHDT, FYEKMQ (reference sequence). This CDR3 region has 14 residues. The CDR3 DNA reads TGTGCCAGCAGCTTCGGACAGGTTAATTCACCCCTCCACTTT. Residues: CASSFGQVNSPLHF.

The sample holds a few counts of this clonotype. The genes are TRBV3-1 and TRBJ2-1, with 8 bases fitting TRBD2. Germline trimming cut 1 base from V and 9 bases from J; bases unmatched to any gene: 8. The CDR3 consists of 15 residues. Per germline, CDR1 LGHDT and CDR2 YNNKEL (reference sequence). In DNA, the CDR3 is TGTGCCAGCAGCCAAGCGGGAGGGTCGCACAGTGAGCAGTTCTTC. Protein: CASSQAGGSHSEQFF.

This clonotype was detected many times. The chain has TRBV5-5 and TRBJ2-1; D gene ambiguous. The CDR3 is made up of 16 amino acids. With 5 bases removed from V and 10 bases from J, the gap between germline ends came to 25 bases. Germline V CDR1 and CDR2: SGHKS, YYEKEE (reference sequence). CDR3 DNA: TGTGCCAGCAGTCTGATCGTCGACATAGGTGGGCGGGAGCAGTTCTTC. Amino acid sequence: CASSLIVDIGGREQFF.

The chain combines TRBV24-1 with TRBJ2-7; 12 bases map to TRBD1. The CDR3 covers 16 residues. Germline values: CDR1 KGHDR, CDR2 SFDVKD. The V and J ends lost 2 bases and 7 bases, in that order; junction bases with no gene match: 8. The CDR3 region is CATSDSWGTGGNEQYF. DNA of the CDR3: TGTGCCACCAGTGATTCTTGGGGGACAGGGGGCAATGAGCAGTACTTC.

The rearrangement uses TRBV20-1 and TRBJ1-5; D is uncertain. The germline V gene encodes CDR1 DFQATT and CDR2 SNEGSKA (reference sequence). The V and J ends lost 6 bases and 6 bases respectively, with 18 bases between them. The CDR3 runs 14 residues. CDR3 sequence: CSALNERSGQPQHF. In nucleotides, the CDR3 is TGCAGTGCCCTGAATGAGAGGTCAGGTCAGCCCCAGCATTTT.

CDR3 residues: CASSLAGPSNEQFF. The CDR3 DNA follows: TGCGCCAGCAGCTTGGCCGGGCCGTCTAATGAGCAGTTCTTC. The chain combines TRBV5-1 with TRBJ2-1; D remains unclear. Germline lookup yields CDR1 SGHRS and CDR2 YFSETQ. V was shortened by 0 bases and J by 7 bases, with 11 bases between the two germline ends. This CDR3 spans 14 amino acids.

As DNA, the CDR3 is TGTGCCAGCAGCAGAGAGTCAGGGGGTGGTTCCTACGAGCAGTACTTC. This sequence encodes CASSRESGGGSYEQYF. The V call is TRBV7-2, the J call TRBJ2-7, with 7 nucleotides matching TRBD1. CDR3 length: 16 residues. With V trimmed by 5 bases and J by 1 base, 11 bases remained unmatched. In germline, CDR1 is SGHTA, CDR2 FQGNSA.

CDR3 in amino acids: CASSPSGGAAEQYF. CDR3 sequence (DNA): TGTGCCAGCAGCCCCAGCGGGGGGGCCGCCGAGCAGTACTTC. The chain employs TRBV12-3 or TRBV12-4 and TRBJ2-7, with TRBD2 matching over 10 bases. With 6 bases clipped from V and 6 bases from J, the junction kept 8 bases outside the gene matches. The CDR3 runs to 14 residues.

This clonotype has just a few counts. The chain carries TRBV5-5 and TRBJ2-5; D may match TRBD1 or TRBD2 (5 bases each). Trimming shortened V by 4 bases and J by 1 base, and 11 bases separated the two germline ends. This CDR3 has 14 amino acids. The germline V gene encodes CDR1 SGHKS and CDR2 YYEKEE (reference sequence). This CDR3 reads CASSGRDPQETQYF. The CDR3 bases are TGTGCCAGCAGCGGCCGGGACCCCCAAGAGACCCAGTACTTC. The whole variable domain, remainder taken from reference TRBV5-5 and TRBJ2-5, is DAGVTQSPTHLIKTRGQQVTLRCSPISGHKSVSWYQQVLGQGPQFIFQYYEKEERGRGNFPDRFSARQFPNYSSELNVNALLLGDSALYLCASSGRDPQETQYFGPGTRLLVL.

This clonotype was detected a few times. The chain couples TRBV10-3 to TRBJ2-1; 7 bases fit TRBD1. Unmatched junction bases numbered 0, after V lost 4 bases and J lost 9 bases. The CDR3 loop spans 11 amino acids. Germline CDR1 ENHRY, CDR2 SYGVKD. The CDR3 protein is CAISGDSEQFF. CDR3 in DNA: TGTGCCATCAGTGGGGACAGTGAGCAGTTCTTC.

The CDR3 reads CASRIDRGEKLFF. In nucleotides, the CDR3 is TGCGCCAGCAGGATTGACAGGGGTGAAAAACTGTTTTTT. This chain uses TRBV5-1 with TRBJ1-4; 8 positions match TRBD1. This CDR3 has 13 residues. V shed 5 bases, J shed 7 bases, and the junction held 4 bases outside the gene matches. Germline assignment: CDR1 SGHRS and CDR2 YFSETQ.

The V call is TRBV7-3, the J call TRBJ1-6; 7 nucleotides align to TRBD1. V shed 6 bases and J 7 bases; nucleotides not matched to a gene: 6. The CDR3 spans 14 residues. The germline V gene encodes CDR1 SGHTA and CDR2 FQGTGA. The CDR3 DNA is TGTGCCAGCAGTCAGCCGGGACAGAATTCACCCCTCCACTTT. It is translated as CASSQPGQNSPLHF.

V and J are TRBV5-1 and TRBJ2-3; 10 bases line up with TRBD2. Germline CDR1 is SGHRS and CDR2 is YFSETQ. J lost 4 bases, V lost 1 base, and 9 bases had no gene match. The CDR3 extends over 17 amino acids. The CDR3 protein is CASSLTVRLAGADTQYF. The CDR3 DNA follows: TGCGCCAGCAGCTTGACGGTGAGGCTAGCGGGAGCAGATACGCAGTATTTT. The full variable domain, completed using reference TRBV5-1 and TRBJ2-3, is KAGVTQTPRYLIKTRGQQVTLSCSPISGHRSVSWYQQTPGQGLQFLFEYFSETQRNKGNFPGRFSGRQFSNSRSEMNVSTLELGDSALYLCASSLTVRLAGADTQYFGPGTRLTVL.

V is TRBV5-5 and J is TRBJ1-2; D is possibly TRBD1 (5 bases). There are 15 residues in the CDR3. Germline CDR1 SGHKS, CDR2 YYEKEE (reference sequence). V was trimmed by 3 bases and J by 0 bases, leaving 12 bases between them. The CDR3 loop reads CASSSKQESNYGYTF. The CDR3 DNA is TGTGCCAGCAGCTCGAAACAGGAATCTAACTATGGCTACACCTTC. The full variable domain, in which reference TRBV5-5 and TRBJ1-2 provide the parts outside the CDR3, is DAGVTQSPTHLIKTRGQQVTLRCSPISGHKSVSWYQQVLGQGPQFIFQYYEKEERGRGNFPDRFSARQFPNYSSELNVNALLLGDSALYLCASSSKQESNYGYTFGSGTRLTVV.

In its sample, this clonotype was seen a few times. The chain has TRBV13 and TRBJ2-4; 10 nucleotides line up with TRBD1. With V trimmed by 0 bases and J by 13 bases, 12 bases remained unmatched. CDR1 and CDR2 (germline): PRHDT, FYEKMQ (reference sequence). This CDR3 comprises 16 residues. CDR3 coding DNA: TGTGCCAGCAGCTTAGGGACCGACAGGGGGCTTAGGGAGCAGTACTTC. It yields the protein CASSLGTDRGLREQYF.

The chain uses TRBV10-3 and TRBJ2-7, with 9 bases identical to TRBD1. The germline CDR1 and CDR2 sequences are ENHRY and SYGVKD. The CDR3 has 17 amino acids. The J segment lost 5 bases and the V segment lost 6 bases, leaving 17 bases of the junction unmatched. CDR3 in amino acids: CAISPGVGQGRSDEQYF. The CDR3 region has the DNA TGTGCCATCAGCCCCGGGGTGGGACAGGGAAGATCGGACGAGCAGTACTTC.

Remarks on this clonotype: This may arise from a read error, as a much more abundant clone is one base away. This sequence joins TRBV3-1 and TRBJ2-5; perhaps TRBD2 as D (5 bases). CDR1 and CDR2 from the germline V gene are LGHDT and YNNKEL (reference sequence). The CDR3 totals 13 residues. Here the CDR3 reads CASSQDPRETQDF. The DNA for the CDR3 is TGTGCCAGCAGCCAAGATCCAAGGGAGACCCAGGACTTC.

This chain joins TRBV9 and TRBJ2-1; D possibly corresponds to TRBD2 (6 bases). The CDR3 sequence is 14 residues long. With 3 bases removed from V and 4 bases from J, the gap between germline ends came to 11 bases. The V gene's germline CDR1 is SGDLS and CDR2 YYNGEE. CDR3 residues: CASSAGLGYNEQFF. DNA for the CDR3: TGTGCCAGCAGCGCGGGACTGGGATACAATGAGCAGTTCTTC.

The chain has TRBV7-2 and TRBJ1-1; D not resolved. CDR3 length: 14 residues. Germline-derived CDR1 and CDR2 are SGHTA and FQGNSA. The ends were cut back, 5 bases at V and 4 bases at J, with 14 bases in the middle. The CDR3, as DNA: TGTGCCAGCAGCCGGGAGGCCGGGCGCACTGAAGCTTTCTTT. Its protein product is CASSREAGRTEAFF.

This chain links TRBV12-3 or TRBV12-4 with TRBJ1-2; no clear D. The CDR3 is 14 amino acids. The V end was cut by 2 bases, the J end by 3 bases, with 10 bases between. The CDR3, as DNA: TGTGCCAGCAGTTTACCTGCCGCGGACTATGGCTACACCTTC. Amino acid sequence: CASSLPAADYGYTF.